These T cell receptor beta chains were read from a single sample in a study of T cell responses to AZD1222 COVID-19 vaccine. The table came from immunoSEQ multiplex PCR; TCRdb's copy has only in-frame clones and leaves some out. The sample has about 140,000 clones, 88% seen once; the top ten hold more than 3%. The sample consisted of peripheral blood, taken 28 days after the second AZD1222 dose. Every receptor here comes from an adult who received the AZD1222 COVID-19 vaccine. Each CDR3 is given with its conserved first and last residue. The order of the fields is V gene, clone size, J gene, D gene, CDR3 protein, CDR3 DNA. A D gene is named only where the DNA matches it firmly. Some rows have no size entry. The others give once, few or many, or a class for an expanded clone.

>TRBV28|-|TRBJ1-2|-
CASSFRQGYGYTF
TGTGCCAGCAGTTTTAGGCAGGGCTATGGCTACACCTTC
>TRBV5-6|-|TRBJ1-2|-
CASSLGGRIGYGYTF
TGTGCCAGCAGCTTGGGGGGTCGGATTGGGTATGGCTACACCTTC
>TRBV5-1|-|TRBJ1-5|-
CASSYDGTNQPQHF
TGCGCCAGCAGCTATGACGGAACCAATCAGCCCCAGCATTTT
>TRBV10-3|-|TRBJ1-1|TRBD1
CAISDTGGAWVAFF
TGTGCCATCAGTGATACAGGGGGCGCGTGGGTGGCTTTCTTT
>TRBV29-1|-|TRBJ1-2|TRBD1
CSVSGTGYGYTF
TGCAGCGTTTCCGGGACAGGGTATGGCTACACCTTC
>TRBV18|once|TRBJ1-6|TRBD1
CASSPQGTGNSPLHF
TGTGCCAGCTCACCACAAGGGACAGGGAATTCACCCCTCCACTTT
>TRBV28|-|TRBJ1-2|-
CASNPRSLYGYTF
TGTGCCAGCAACCCCCGAAGCCTCTATGGCTACACCTTC
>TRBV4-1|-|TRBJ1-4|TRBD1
CASSPGTGDEKLFF
TGCGCCAGCAGTCCCGGGACAGGGGATGAAAAACTGTTTTTT
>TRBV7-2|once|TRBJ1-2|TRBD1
CASSFLGQGYGYTF
TGTGCCAGCAGCTTTCTTGGACAGGGCTATGGCTACACCTTC
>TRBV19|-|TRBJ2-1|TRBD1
CASSTWTGSYNEQFF
TGTGCCAGTAGTACCTGGACAGGTTCTTACAATGAGCAGTTCTTC
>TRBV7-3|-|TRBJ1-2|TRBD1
CASSLNRWTGSVKGYTF
TGTGCCAGCAGCTTAAACCGTTGGACAGGGTCGGTCAAAGGCTACACCTTC
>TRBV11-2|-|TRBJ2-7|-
CASSLDRPYEQYF
TGTGCCAGCAGCTTGGACAGACCCTACGAGCAGTACTTC
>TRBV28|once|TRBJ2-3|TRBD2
CASSKTSGGAFTDTQYF
TGTGCCAGCAGTAAAACTAGCGGGGGGGCTTTCACAGATACGCAGTATTTT
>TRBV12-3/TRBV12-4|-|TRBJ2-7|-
CASSRLGRYEQYF
TGTGCCAGCAGCCGCCTAGGGAGGTACGAGCAGTACTTC
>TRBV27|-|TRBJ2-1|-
CASSLSQVNEQFF
TGTGCCAGCAGTTTATCACAGGTCAATGAGCAGTTCTTC
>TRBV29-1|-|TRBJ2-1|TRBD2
CSVLGVAGGYRAYNEQFF
TGCAGCGTCCTAGGAGTAGCGGGGGGATATCGCGCCTACAATGAGCAGTTCTTC
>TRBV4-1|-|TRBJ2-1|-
CASSQAGGWGAGSSNEQFF
TGCGCCAGCAGCCAAGCAGGGGGGTGGGGCGCCGGGAGTTCAAATGAGCAGTTCTTC
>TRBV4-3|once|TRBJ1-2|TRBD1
CASSQEDLGQGDYGYTF
TGCGCCAGCAGCCAAGAGGACCTGGGACAGGGGGACTATGGCTACACCTTC
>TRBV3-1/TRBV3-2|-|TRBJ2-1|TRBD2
CASSQDQRGGQNVDEQFF
TGTGCCAGCAGCCAAGACCAGCGGGGGGGTCAAAACGTAGATGAGCAGTTCTTC
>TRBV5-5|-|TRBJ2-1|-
CASSLGRNSYNEQFF
TGTGCCAGCAGCTTGGGGCGGAACTCCTACAATGAGCAGTTCTTC
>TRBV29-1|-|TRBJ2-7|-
CSVSDTYEQYF
TGCAGCGTTTCCGACACCTACGAGCAGTACTTC
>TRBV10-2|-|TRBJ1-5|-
CATKGPGFSNQPQHF
TGCGCCACCAAGGGGCCAGGGTTCAGCAATCAGCCCCAGCATTTT
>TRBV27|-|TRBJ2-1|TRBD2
CASRASGGFNEQFF
TGTGCCAGCAGAGCCAGCGGGGGGTTTAATGAGCAGTTCTTC
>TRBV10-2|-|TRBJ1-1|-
CASRWGDTEAFF
TGCGCCAGCAGGTGGGGAGACACTGAAGCTTTCTTT
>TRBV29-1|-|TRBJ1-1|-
CSVDQRNTEAFF
TGCAGCGTTGATCAGAGGAACACTGAAGCTTTCTTT
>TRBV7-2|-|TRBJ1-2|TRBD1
CASSFGGGSRGYTF
TGTGCCAGCAGCTTCGGAGGGGGCTCGCGGGGCTACACCTTC
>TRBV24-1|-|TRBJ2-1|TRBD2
CATSDLLAGGVNEQFF
TGTGCCACCAGTGATTTGTTAGCGGGGGGGGTGAATGAGCAGTTCTTC